The T cell receptor (beta chain) described here comes from a study of T cell repertoires in cytomegalovirus infection. Findings of the study overall: Ex vivo responses were dominated by HLA-C-restricted CMV-specific TCR beta clonotypes.

TCRdb re-called the reads with MiXCR, one entry per CDR3 protein. The repertoire consists of just under 500,000 distinct CDR3 sequences, with 30% to 40% occurring once and the leading ten covering roughly a sixth. This clonotype occurred a few times. No antigen is known for it. The CDR3 covers 14 residues. Trimming took off 7 bases at V and 0 bases at J, with 16 bases between the two ends. The V gene's germline CDR1 is SQVTM and CDR2 ANQGSEA. The J gene is TRBJ2-7, the V gene TRBV29-1; D is possibly TRBD2 (6 bases). Sequenced here: cultured PBMCs, sampled from culture after CMV antigen stimulation. The clonotype originates from a human donor in good health (CMV status not recorded). Some clones in this sample may be carry-over from other donors' samples. The CDR3 DNA reads as TGCAGCGCCCGGACGCGGGACGACTCCTACGAGCAGTACTTC. Amino acids: CSARTRDDSYEQYF.